This T cell receptor (beta chain) stems from a study of PD-L1 blockade in urothelial cancer. The wider study: Males with urothelial cancer arising in the bladder constituted about 90% of the roughly 29 patients. Reported median T cell count for blood samples was approximately 140,000. Study-wide results and caveats: Durable benefit was linked to greater 3-week expansion of tumor-associated blood clones.

Of note for this clone: The antigen remains undetermined.

With 2 bases removed from V and 1 base from J, the gap between germline ends came to 14 bases. CDR3 length: 16 residues. Germline CDR1 and CDR2: MNHNY and SVGAGI (reference sequence). PCRs were each spiked with synthetic TCR analog templates. Profiled with immunoSEQ multiplex PCR; TCRdb holds only in-frame clones, not every one. Of about 52,000 clones listed, roughly 80% are singletons. This sequence joins TRBV6-6 and TRBJ1-2; tentative D call: TRBD1 (5 bases). The receptor comes from a man in his 70s with urothelial cancer. The sequencing here drew on PBMCs, taken around atezolizumab (anti-PD-L1) treatment. The DNA for the CDR3 is TGTGCCAGCAGTTACGCCGGGCCAGACAGTAACTATGGCTACACCTTC. The encoded protein is CASSYAGPDSNYGYTF.